The entry that follows covers one T cell receptor beta chain sequence. Its cognate antigen has yet to be identified. No base qualities exist here, and no much larger clone lies one base off it. From the cysteine up to the phenylalanine, the CDR3 has a length of 14 residues. CDR3 DNA only is kept here, 42 bases in frame from base 1. Cut back by 0 bases and 6 bases, the V and J ends lie 12 bases apart. The CDR1 and CDR2 encoded by the germline V gene are SGHVS and FQNEAQ. Sequencing was performed on an Illumina NovaSeq 6000. Using 5'RACE with constant-segment primers, TCRalpha and TCRbeta cDNA libraries were constructed, with sample barcodes and unique molecular identifiers added in the process. RNA was extracted from every sample with Trizol reagent. Libraries were amplified in two PCR steps, with a second sample barcode and Illumina TruSeq adapters added in the second step. Sequencing of the libraries was done on an Illumina NovaSeq, producing 2 x 150 bp paired-end reads. The study's processing was this. The reads were demultiplexed and collapsed into UMI-guided consensus sequences using migec v1.2.7. Using mixcr v2.1.11, UMI consensuses were aligned to TRA and TRB V and J templates and then assembled into clonotypes. A clonotype was counted as expanded or contracted only if both edgeR and NoisET called the change significant, with noise models trained on biological replicates. For edgeR calls, the cutoffs were a false discovery rate-adjusted p below 0.01 and a log2 fold-change threshold of 1. PCA with hierarchical clustering of max-normalized trajectories of the 1000 most abundant clonotypes was used as exploratory dynamics analysis. The CD4 or CD8 phenotype of responding clones was assigned using the separately sequenced CD4+ and CD8+ repertoires. TCRdb handled the public reads itself, with Q25 trimming in fastp and clone calling in MiXCR, and kept productive beta chains. Here each entry gathers all rows of one CDR3 protein and keeps the most common genes and DNA. TCRdb's processing, not the authors' own work, is the source of the V and J calls. The sample yields about 400,000 distinct CDR3 sequences; about a sixth were counted once. The top ten constitute about a fifth of the sample.

These data belong to a study of T-cell memory formation after mild COVID-19 (dated by TCRdb to the early 2020s). For the study in its entirety: TCR sequence clusters from the two donors were found to be largely donor specific. Longitudinal TCRalpha and TCRbeta repertoire sequencing tracked T-cell clones expanding and contracting after mild COVID-19 in a couple of donors. The cohort comprised two young, previously healthy adult volunteers, one female and one male.

What the work shows at the level of the full study, not this receptor alone: From day 15 to 85, contracting clones showed balanced CD4/CD8 phenotypes, whereas a second wave of clones that expanded from day 15 to 37 leaned towards CD4+. Some responding clones were detected in pre-infection memory, suggesting pre-existing cross-reactive memory T cells joined the SARS-CoV-2 response. Only two mild cases were covered in the study, and larger cohorts including severe cases with pre-infection samples were considered necessary. The second-wave clones that peaked on day 37 were not confirmed to be SARS-CoV-2 specific. Contracting CD4+ clones appeared mostly in the CM and EM memory subsets, whereas CD8+ clones were enriched in EMRA.

PBMCs were isolated by Ficoll-Paque density gradient centrifugation. Recombination linked TRBV7-8 to TRBJ2-7; the D gene is perhaps TRBD1 or TRBD2, as each covers 6 bases. This TCR was recovered from a man between 18 and 35 years old who had mild COVID-19 (a few samples of this study predate the infection). The sample titles of this study are shuffled in the database, so cell type and time point are left out; the donor was told from shared clones. The source material was PBMCs or a T cell subset sorted from them (not recorded which). Here is the DNA: TGTGCCAGCAGCTTAGCGTTAGGGGGGCTCGAGCAGTACTTC. Translation gives CASSLALGGLEQYF.